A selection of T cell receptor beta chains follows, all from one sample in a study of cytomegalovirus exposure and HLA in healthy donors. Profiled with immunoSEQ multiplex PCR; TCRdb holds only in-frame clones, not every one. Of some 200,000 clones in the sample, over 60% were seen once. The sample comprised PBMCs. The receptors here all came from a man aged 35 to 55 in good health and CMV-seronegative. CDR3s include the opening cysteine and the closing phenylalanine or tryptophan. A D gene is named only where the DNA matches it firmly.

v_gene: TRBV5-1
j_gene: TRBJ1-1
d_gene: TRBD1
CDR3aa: CASSPGTGLTEAFF
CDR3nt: TGCGCCAGCAGCCCTGGGACAGGGCTCACTGAAGCTTTCTTT

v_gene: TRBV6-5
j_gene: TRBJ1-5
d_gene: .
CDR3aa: CASSYSYRVNQPQHF
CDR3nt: TGTGCCAGCAGTTACTCCTACAGAGTTAATCAGCCCCAGCATTTT

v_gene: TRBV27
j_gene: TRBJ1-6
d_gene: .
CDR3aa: CASSARERNSPLHF
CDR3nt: TGTGCCAGCAGTGCCCGGGAGAGGAATTCACCCCTCCACTTT

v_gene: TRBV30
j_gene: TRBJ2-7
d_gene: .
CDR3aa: CAWAWEVGEQYF
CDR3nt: TGTGCCTGGGCTTGGGAGGTAGGCGAGCAGTACTTC

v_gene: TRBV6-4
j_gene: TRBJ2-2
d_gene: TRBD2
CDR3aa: CASSEEFISGTRSFTGELFF
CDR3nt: TGTGCCAGCAGTGAAGAGTTTATTTCCGGGACTAGAAGTTTCACCGGGGAGCTGTTTTTT

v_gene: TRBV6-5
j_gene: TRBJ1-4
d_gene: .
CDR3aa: CASSYEGAGEKLFF
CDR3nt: TGTGCCAGCAGTTATGAGGGCGCTGGGGAAAAACTGTTTTTT

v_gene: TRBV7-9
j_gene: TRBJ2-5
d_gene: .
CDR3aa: CASSPSGTGAQETQYF
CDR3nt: TGTGCCAGCAGCCCTTCAGGAACGGGAGCACAGGAGACCCAGTACTTC

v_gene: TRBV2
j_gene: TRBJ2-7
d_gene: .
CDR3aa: CASRRDFQPYEQYF
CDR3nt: TGTGCCAGCAGGAGGGACTTCCAGCCCTACGAGCAGTACTTC

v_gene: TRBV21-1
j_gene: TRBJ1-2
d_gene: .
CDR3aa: CASTPGQVYYGYTF
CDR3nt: TGTGCCAGCACCCCGGGACAGGTCTACTATGGCTACACCTTC

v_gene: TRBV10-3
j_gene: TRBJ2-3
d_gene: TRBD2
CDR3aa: CAIRSGTSGRTDTQYF
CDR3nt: TGTGCCATCAGATCGGGGACTAGCGGGAGGACAGATACGCAGTATTTT

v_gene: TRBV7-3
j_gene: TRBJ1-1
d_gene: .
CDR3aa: CASSPRVNTEAFF
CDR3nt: TGTGCCAGCAGCCCCAGGGTAAACACTGAAGCTTTCTTT

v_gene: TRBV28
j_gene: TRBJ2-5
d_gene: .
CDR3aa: CASRRQGRQTQYF
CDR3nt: TGTGCCAGCAGACGCCAGGGGCGGCAGACCCAGTACTTC

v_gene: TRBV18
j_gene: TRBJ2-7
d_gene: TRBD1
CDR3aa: CASSNRDRGSEQYF
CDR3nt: TGTGCCAGCTCAAATCGGGACAGGGGCAGCGAGCAGTACTTC

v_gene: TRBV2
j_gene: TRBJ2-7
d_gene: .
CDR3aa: CASSGQGYSYEQYF
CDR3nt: TGTGCCAGCTCCGGGCAGGGCTACTCCTACGAGCAGTACTTC

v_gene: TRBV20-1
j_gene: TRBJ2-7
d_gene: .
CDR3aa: CSASQTYEQYF
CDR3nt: TGCAGTGCTAGCCAAACCTACGAGCAGTACTTC

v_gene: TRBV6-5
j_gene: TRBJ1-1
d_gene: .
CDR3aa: CASSRGANTEAFF
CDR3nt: TGTGCCAGCAGTCGTGGGGCGAACACTGAAGCTTTCTTT

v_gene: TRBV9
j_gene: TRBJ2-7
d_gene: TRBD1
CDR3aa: CASSGGDRGLYEQYF
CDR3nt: TGTGCCAGCAGCGGTGGGGACAGGGGCTTATACGAGCAGTACTTC

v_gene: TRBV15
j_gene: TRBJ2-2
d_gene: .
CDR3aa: CATSRDDRSGELFF
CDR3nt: TGTGCCACCAGCAGAGACGACAGGTCCGGGGAGCTGTTTTTT

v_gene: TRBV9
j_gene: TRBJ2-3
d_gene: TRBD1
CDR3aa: CASSVEGTARGTDTQYF
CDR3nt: TGTGCCAGCAGCGTAGAGGGGACAGCCCGGGGCACAGATACGCAGTATTTT

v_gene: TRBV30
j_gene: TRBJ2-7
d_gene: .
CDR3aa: CAWLGRGLYEQYF
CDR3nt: TGTGCCTGGCTCGGGCGGGGGCTCTACGAGCAGTACTTC